This T cell receptor (beta chain) was recovered during a study of blood T cells in healthy people across ages. It was with a sample-barcoded 5' primer and a J-beta primer mix that a second PCR of about 6 to 11 cycles was run. From the 5' RACE reads, TCRdb called clonotypes with MiXCR, one entry per CDR3 protein. Of around 1,700,000 distinct CDR3 sequences detected, 28% appear once; the ten largest clones hold less than 9.5%. V dropped 4 bases and J dropped 3 bases, with 19 bases sitting between them. The CDR3 is made up of 16 amino acids. Germline V gives CDR1 SEHNR, CDR2 FQNEAQ (reference sequence).

The receptor's source is a woman under 40 in good health. This chain uses TRBV7-9 with TRBJ2-7; weak D call: TRBD2 (7 bases). Sequenced material: blood. The CDR3 DNA follows: TGTGCCAGCAGCTCACTTCGGGGGGCAACATACTACGAGCAGTACTTC. The encoded protein is CASSSLRGATYYEQYF.